Sequencing of this T cell receptor beta chain was carried out in a study of T cell responses to AZD1222 COVID-19 vaccine (dated by TCRdb to the early 2020s). Regarding the research as a whole: AZD1222 recipients whose second dose came at about 4 weeks and those whose second dose came at about 12 weeks were combined into one group, since spike-specific TCR depth and breadth did not differ between the two schedules. Enrollment into the trials was organized by age into subgroups of 18-55, 56-69 and 70-plus years, and those subgroups contained roughly 150, 30 and 60 TCR-sequenced participants, respectively. TCR sequencing was performed for 230 to 250 trial participants, of whom 200 to 210 were given two doses of AZD1222 and some 26 were given two doses of MenACWY control vaccine. General findings and caveats noted by the study authors: After two AZD1222 doses, both the breadth and the depth of spike-specific TCRs were significantly higher than at day 0 and than in MenACWY recipients. Reportedly, almost half of the unique spike-specific TCRs recognized epitopes lying outside the regions that are mutated in the B.1.351 and B.1.1.7 variants. Conclusions about previously exposed vaccinees are limited because only six or seven AZD1222 recipients were SARS-CoV-2 seropositive at baseline. Participants were mostly white British and included more females than males, and it was suggested by the authors that clonal diversity may have been underestimated. Because no day 14 peak-response samples were available, the repertoires could be characterized only after the peak T cell response. In the small 56-69-year group, the increase in depth fell short of significance, most likely because of low power. Vaccine-associated CD4 TCRs spanned the whole spike protein, with dominant responses in regions 160-218 and 743-854.

To note about this clone: Which antigen it targets is not known. There are no base qualities to consult, and no much larger clone falls within one base.

The CDR3 regions of human TCRbeta chains were analyzed by immunosequencing. Per the original workflow: TCRs in the repertoires were compared against a reference library of SARS-CoV-2-specific TCRs that had been generated with the MIRA antigen-specificity platform. Breadth was defined as the fraction of unique TCRs that were SARS-CoV-2-associated, and depth was defined as the fraction of total T cells that were SARS-CoV-2-associated. Each spike-specific TCR was assigned to its reactive spike region and to a CD4 or CD8 class using the MIRA data. Log10-transformed breadth and depth values were compared by one-way ANOVA with Sidak's multiple comparisons tests. Drawn from immuneACCESS, this table holds only the in-frame rearrangements with V and J called that TCRdb kept. Clones are partly lost; checked studies trace under half to an unresolved V gene and leave the rest unexplained. V and J calls and clone size are given by that table; D and trimming were obtained from the DNA. This sample is represented by 100,000 to 150,000 clones; 75% to 90% of them were singletons. The top ten constitute about 1.5% of the sample.

This sample's time point label indicates: baseline before first vaccination. Samples from vaccinated people were obtained from the UK trials COV001 and COV002, which included a single-blind randomized controlled phase 2/3 trial of AZD1222 (ChAdOx1 nCoV-19) in healthy adults. Trial participant PBMC samples were collected at day 0 and day 28 after the second dose for TCRbeta chain sequencing. From the cysteine through the phenylalanine, the CDR3 covers 15 amino acids. Just the 45-base CDR3 DNA is kept, in frame starting at base 1. In the germline V gene, CDR1 corresponds to MNHEY and CDR2 to SVGAGI. Trimming removed 2 bases from V and 11 bases from J, leaving 16 bases between the germline ends.

The TCR comes from an adult in good health. The rearrangement combines TRBV6-5 with TRBJ1-6; D gene: possibly TRBD1, on 5 matching bases. The sequenced sample was peripheral blood, obtained on day 0 of AZD1222 vaccination. The CDR3 protein is CASSYRDDGGTPLHF. The nucleotides are TGTGCCAGCAGTTACCGAGACGATGGGGGAACACCCCTCCACTTT.